This TCR beta chain was documented in a study of regulatory T cells in long-lasting Graves disease. General study results and limits: The analysis examined peripheral blood only and excluded thyroid tissue.

In building TCR beta libraries, iRepertoire HTBI primers were used together with Arm-PCR of CDR3 regions. TCRdb recomputed calls from the multiplex PCR reads with MiXCR, one row per CDR3 protein. The sample yields 300,000 to 400,000 distinct CDR3 sequences, 15% to 20% seen once. CDR3 size: 17 residues. V dropped 2 bases and J dropped 4; count of bases not matched to a gene: 10. This sample's time point: persistent/refractory GD, antithyroid drugs over 5 years with positive TRAb. RNA extracted from PBMCs served as the sequencing template. This clonotype was counted many times. No antigen is known for it.

The sequence derives from a female donor with Graves disease. This rearrangement joins TRBV12-3 or TRBV12-4 to TRBJ1-3; 8 bases are shared with TRBD1. Source: peripheral blood mononuclear cells (PBMCs), taken when the disease was refractory, from a patient treated with antithyroid drugs. CDR3 sequence reads: CASSLPGTGYAGNTIYF. CDR3 nucleotides: TGTGCCAGCAGTTTACCCGGGACAGGTTACGCCGGAAACACCATATATTTT.